This TCR beta chain was found in a study of blood T cell repertoires in COVID-19. Study-level background: The origin of the acute and convalescent COVID-19 samples was the United States, Italy and Spain.

Germline values: CDR1 MRHNA, CDR2 SNTAGT. The V and J ends lost 3 bases and 6 bases, in that order; junction bases with no gene match: 8. The CDR3 totals 16 residues. Original processing notes: Estimation of nucleated cell counts was performed using reference gene primer amplification. TCRdb's table, derived via immunoSEQ multiplex PCR, lists solely in-frame clones and lacks some. For V, J and clone size, that table is used; D and trimming come from the DNA. Among fewer than 300,000 clones listed, approximately 88% were seen once. This rearrangement joins TRBV6-4 to TRBJ2-3; the match to TRBD1 covers 11 bases. This TCR derives from a man aged 18 to 29 with active or convalescent COVID-19. Source material: peripheral blood. Here the CDR3 reads CASSEVPDRGPDTQYF. DNA for the CDR3: TGTGCCAGCAGTGAGGTCCCGGACAGGGGGCCGGATACGCAGTATTTT.